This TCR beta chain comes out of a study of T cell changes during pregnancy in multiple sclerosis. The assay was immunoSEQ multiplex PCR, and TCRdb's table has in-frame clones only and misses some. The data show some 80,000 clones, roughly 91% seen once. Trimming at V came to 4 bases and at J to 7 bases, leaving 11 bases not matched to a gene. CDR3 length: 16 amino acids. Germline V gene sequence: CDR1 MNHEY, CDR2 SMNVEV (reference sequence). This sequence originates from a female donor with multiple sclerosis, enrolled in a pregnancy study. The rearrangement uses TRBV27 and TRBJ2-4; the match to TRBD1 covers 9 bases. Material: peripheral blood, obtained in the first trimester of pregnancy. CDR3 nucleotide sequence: TGTGCCAGCAGTTCCTATACAGGGGGCCGGGCGAACATTCAGTACTTC. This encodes CASSSYTGGRANIQYF.